This T cell receptor (beta chain) derives from a study of T cell responses to AZD1222 COVID-19 vaccine. Study conclusions and caveats: The reported proportion of spike-specific TCRs targeting unmutated variant regions was nearly half. Elevations in Spike-specific TCR breadth and depth followed administration of two AZD1222 doses.

This clone was detected once. The antigen is undetermined. This table comes from immunoSEQ multiplex PCR, and its TCRdb copy is limited to in-frame clones, with some not included. The table shows just under 80,000 clones, with about 92% occurring only once. This sample comprised peripheral blood, obtained 28 days after the second AZD1222 dose. The TCR comes from an adult who received the AZD1222 COVID-19 vaccine.

The CDR3 nucleotides are TGTGCCAGCAGTCGACAGGGAATCCCCTACGAGCAGTACTTC. Its translation is CASSRQGIPYEQYF. This sequence joins TRBV27 and TRBJ2-7, with TRBD1 matching 7 bases. Germline assignment: CDR1 MNHEY and CDR2 SMNVEV (reference sequence). The CDR3 spans 14 residues. V dropped 5 bases and J dropped 2; count of bases not matched to a gene: 6.